What follows are 15 T cell receptor beta chains derived from one specimen sequenced in a study of CD8 T cells in Susac syndrome. RNA amounts of 0.5 to 1 ug underwent reverse transcription with random hexamers. TCRdb re-derived calls from the immunoSEQ multiplex PCR reads in MiXCR, one entry per CDR3 protein. Of about 120,000 distinct CDR3 sequences listed, roughly 94% are singletons. Material for sequencing was CD4+ T cells from PBMCs. These receptors came from a human donor in good health.

The DNA of the CDR3 is TGTGCCAGCAGCTTCCCCTCCGGGGCCCTTTTGGGGACGCAGTATTTT. This translates into CASSFPSGALLGTQYF. The chain employs TRBV7-2 and TRBJ2-3, with D perhaps given as TRBD1 or TRBD2 (5 bases each). V dropped 3 bases and J dropped 9 bases, with 22 bases sitting between them. Germline CDR1 SGHTA, CDR2 FQGNSA. The CDR3 covers 16 residues.

This CDR3 reads CASSGKLRAGGETQYF. The CDR3 bases are TGTGCCAGCAGCGGAAAACTGCGAGCGGGAGGGGAGACCCAGTACTTC. The chain uses TRBV9 and TRBJ2-5; 10 bases are shared with TRBD2. Looked up from germline, CDR1 is SGDLS and CDR2 is YYNGEE. V lost 3 bases to trimming and J lost 5 bases; unmatched junction nucleotides: 10. The CDR3 consists of 16 residues. Together with reference TRBV9 and TRBJ2-5, the CDR3 gives the full variable domain: DSGVTQTPKHLITATGQRVTLRCSPRSGDLSVYWYQQSLDQGLQFLIQYYNGEERAKGNILERFSAQQFPDLHSELNLSSLELGDSALYFCASSGKLRAGGETQYFGPGTRLLVL.

The chain couples TRBV28 to TRBJ2-3, with 7 bases fitting TRBD2. The CDR3 contains 18 residues. Per germline, CDR1 MDHEN and CDR2 SYDVKM. V lost 2 bases and J lost 1; bases outside the gene matches: 12. In DNA, the CDR3 is TGTGCCAGCAGTTTAGGGGTAGCGGGTACATGGGGCACAGATACGCAGTATTTT. As protein: CASSLGVAGTWGTDTQYF.

This chain connects TRBV30 to TRBJ1-3; maybe TRBD1 (5 bases). Germline CDR1 and CDR2: GTSNPN and SVGIG (reference sequence). Trimming removed 0 bases from V and 0 bases from J, with 12 bases in between. This CDR3 comprises 16 residues. In nucleotides, the CDR3 is TGTGCCTGGAGTGTAACAGGTACCTTCTCTGGAAACACCATATATTTT. Translated, it gives CAWSVTGTFSGNTIYF. Filled out from reference TRBV30 and TRBJ1-3, the complete variable domain reads SQTIHQWPATLVQPVGSPLSLECTVEGTSNPNLYWYRQAAGRGLQLLFYSVGIGQISSEVPQNLSASRPQDRQFILSSKKLLLSDSGFYLCAWSVTGTFSGNTIYFGEGSWLTVV.

The CDR3 reads CASSLGVLTSGFYEQYF. In nucleotides, the CDR3 is TGCGCCAGCAGCTTGGGGGTGTTGACTAGCGGATTCTACGAGCAGTACTTC. The V gene is TRBV5-1, the J gene TRBJ2-7; 9 bases align to TRBD2. The CDR3 is made up of 17 amino acids. The germline V gene has CDR1 SGHRS and CDR2 YFSETQ. With V trimmed by 0 bases and J by 3 bases, 10 bases remained unmatched.

In this sample, this clonotype turned up a few times. V and J are TRBV6-5 and TRBJ1-2, with D unresolved. The CDR3 has 13 amino acids. Trimming removed 0 bases from V and 8 bases from J, with 10 bases in between. CDR1 is MNHEY and CDR2 is SVGAGI in the germline V gene. This CDR3 reads CASSYSTGRGYTF. The CDR3 nucleotides read TGTGCCAGCAGTTACTCGACGGGGAGAGGCTACACCTTC.

The chain has TRBV6-5 and TRBJ1-2, with D perhaps matching TRBD1 (6 bases). From germline, CDR1 is MNHEY and CDR2 SVGAGI. The CDR3 consists of 15 residues. Trimming removed 0 bases from V and 4 bases from J, with 12 bases in between. The CDR3 protein is CASSYSKWDTYGYTF. As DNA, the CDR3 is TGTGCCAGCAGTTACTCGAAATGGGACACCTATGGCTACACCTTC.

The chain is built from TRBV6-5 and TRBJ2-7; perhaps TRBD1 as D (5 bases). Trimming took off 0 bases at V and 4 bases at J, with 16 bases between the two ends. The length of the CDR3 is 16 residues. Germline V gene sequence: CDR1 MNHEY, CDR2 SVGAGI. The CDR3 reads CASSYSTGHDVYEQYF. The CDR3 region has the DNA TGTGCCAGCAGTTACTCCACAGGCCACGACGTTTACGAGCAGTACTTC.

This sequence joins TRBV28 and TRBJ1-1; D is ambiguous. CDR1 is MDHEN, CDR2 SYDVKM, per germline. The CDR3 spans 16 residues. V was shortened by 4 bases and J by 7 bases, with 22 bases between the two germline ends. The CDR3: CASSSLGRVASSEAFF. Written as DNA, the CDR3 is TGTGCCAGCAGTTCCCTCGGTCGGGTGGCGTCGAGTGAAGCTTTCTTT.

This sequence joins TRBV28 and TRBJ2-7, with 11 bases matching TRBD2. This CDR3 contains 16 residues. The germline gives CDR1 MDHEN, CDR2 SYDVKM. The ends lost 5 bases at V and 4 bases at J; junction bases unmatched: 10. The CDR3 coding sequence is TGTGCCAGCAGTACTATAGCGGGAGGGGGGGGTTACGAGCAGTACTTC. It translates to CASSTIAGGGGYEQYF.

The chain joins TRBV3-1 to TRBJ2-2; 7 nucleotides line up with TRBD2. Germline V CDR1 and CDR2: LGHDT, YNNKEL (reference sequence). This CDR3 has 17 amino acids. V was clipped by 3 bases and J by 0 bases; unmatched bases: 7. CDR3 nucleotide sequence: TGTGCCAGCAGCCAGTTCAGCGGGATCGCGAACACCGGGGAGCTGTTTTTT. Translated, it gives CASSQFSGIANTGELFF.

CDR3: CSVHLGGTYEQYF. The CDR3 DNA is TGCAGCGTCCATCTCGGCGGGACCTACGAGCAGTACTTC. The genes are TRBV29-1 and TRBJ2-7, with D maybe TRBD2 (6 bases). Germline assignment: CDR1 SQVTM and CDR2 ANQGSEA. The CDR3 is 13 residues long. The V gene lost 6 bases and the J gene lost 2 bases, with 14 bases spanning the gap.

The chain is built from TRBV9 and TRBJ2-7, with D maybe TRBD2 (6 bases). The germline V and J ends were trimmed by 0 bases and 3 bases, with 13 bases remaining between them. The CDR3 has 15 amino acids. CDR1 and CDR2 (germline): SGDLS, YYNGEE. The CDR3 DNA sequence: TGTGCCAGCAGCGTAGCCCCGGGAGCGAGCTACGAGCAGTACTTC. It encodes CASSVAPGASYEQYF.

The chain uses TRBV12-3 or TRBV12-4 and TRBJ1-6; D remains ambiguous. The CDR3 contains 12 residues. V shed 6 bases and J shed 9 bases, with 9 bases lying between them. The DNA for the CDR3 is TGTGCCAGCAGCCTTCCTACTTCACCCCTCCACTTT. The encoded protein is CASSLPTSPLHF.

The chain couples TRBV6-5 to TRBJ2-2, with unresolved D. Trimming took off 2 bases at V and 0 bases at J, with 10 bases between the two ends. CDR3 length: 16 amino acids. The V gene's germline CDR1 is MNHEY and CDR2 SVGAGI. The CDR3 region is CASSYGLPTNTGELFF. CDR3 sequence (DNA): TGTGCCAGCAGTTACGGGCTACCCACGAACACCGGGGAGCTGTTTTTT.